One sample yielded the 9 T cell receptor beta chains listed below, sequenced in a study of blood T cell repertoires in COVID-19. The method was immunoSEQ multiplex PCR; TCRdb's version includes in-frame clones alone and lacks a portion of them. The table includes roughly 250,000 clones, around nine tenths detected once. The sequencing input was PBMCs or T cells enriched from blood (not recorded which). Every receptor here comes from a woman in her 50s who had recovered from COVID-19.

The chain recombines TRBV18 with TRBJ2-3; possibly TRBD2 for D (6 bases). Germline V gene sequence: CDR1 KGHSH, CDR2 LQKENI. Trimming left V 6 bases short and J 2 bases short, with 12 bases between. The CDR3 is 14 amino acids. The CDR3, as DNA: TGTGCCAGCTCGCGCGGGGCCAACACAGATACGCAGTATTTT. It codes for CASSRGANTDTQYF. Full variable domain (remainder filled in from reference TRBV18 and TRBJ2-3): NAGVMQNPRHLVRRRGQEARLRCSPMKGHSHVYWYRQLPEEGLKFMVYLQKENIIDESGMPKERFSAEFPKEGPSILRIQQVVRGDSAAYFCASSRGANTDTQYFGPGTRLTVL.

Remarks on this clone: At one of its ends the junction is not consistent with the germline gene, which may arise from a read error. The chain is built from TRBV27 and TRBJ1-5, with TRBD1 matching 10 bases. CDR1 is MNHEY, CDR2 SMNVEV, per germline (reference sequence). CDR3 length equals 16 residues. CDR3 protein: CASSVSDRGANQPQHF. The CDR3 DNA follows: TGTGCCAGCAGTGTATCGGACAGGGGGGCAAATCAGCCCCAGCATTTT.

This CDR3 reads CASSLSTSSYNSPLHF. The DNA of the CDR3 is TGCGCCAGCAGCTTGAGTACGAGCTCCTATAATTCACCCCTCCACTTT. The V call is TRBV5-1, the J call TRBJ1-6, with unresolved D. The CDR3 spans 16 residues. Trimming shortened V by 1 base and J by 0 bases, and 8 bases separated the two germline ends. Per the germline V gene, CDR1 is SGHRS and CDR2 is YFSETQ.

The genes are TRBV5-1 and TRBJ1-6; TRBD1 matches 9 bases. The germline V gene has CDR1 SGHRS and CDR2 YFSETQ. The CDR3 is 15 amino acids. The V segment lost 5 bases and the J segment 10 bases; nucleotides outside the gene matches: 10. The CDR3 nucleotides read TGCGCCAGCAGGCCGACCGGGACAGGGCGCTCACCCCTCCACTTT. It encodes CASRPTGTGRSPLHF.

This clone has just a few counts. V is TRBV18 and J is TRBJ1-2; the match to TRBD1 covers 8 bases. CDR1 and CDR2 from the germline V gene are KGHSH and LQKENI. The CDR3 is made up of 15 amino acids. Trimming removed 2 bases from V and 5 bases from J; junction bases left unmatched: 7. Here the CDR3 reads CASSPDTTGGYGYTF. Written as DNA, the CDR3 is TGTGCCAGCTCACCAGACACAACAGGGGGGTATGGCTACACCTTC.

The chain joins TRBV4-2 to TRBJ1-2; 9 nucleotides agree with TRBD1. The CDR3 has 13 amino acids. V shed 6 bases and J 8 bases; nucleotides not matched to a gene: 7. Germline V CDR1 and CDR2: LGHNA, YNFKEQ. The CDR3 sequence: CASRRGQGDGYTF. Here the CDR3 DNA reads TGTGCCAGCAGACGGGGACAGGGTGACGGCTACACCTTC.

The rearrangement joins TRBV30 to TRBJ2-1, with 7 bases matching TRBD2. Germline loops: CDR1 GTSNPN, CDR2 SVGIG (reference sequence). The CDR3 has 14 amino acids. The J segment lost 6 bases and the V segment lost 3 bases, leaving 8 bases of the junction unmatched. The CDR3, as DNA: TGTGCCTGGAGGGCGGGACTATCCCCCAATGAGCAGTTCTTC. Translated, it gives CAWRAGLSPNEQFF. The entire variable domain, with the rest obtained from reference TRBV30 and TRBJ2-1, is as follows: SQTIHQWPATLVQPVGSPLSLECTVEGTSNPNLYWYRQAAGRGLQLLFYSVGIGQISSEVPQNLSASRPQDRQFILSSKKLLLSDSGFYLCAWRAGLSPNEQFFGPGTRLTVL.

The chain uses TRBV15 and TRBJ2-2; TRBD2 is a possible D gene (7 bases). CDR1 is LNHNV, CDR2 YYDKDF, per germline (reference sequence). The CDR3 spans 15 residues. V dropped 4 bases and J dropped 4 bases, with 13 bases sitting between them. As DNA, the CDR3 is TGTGCCACCAGCAAAAGGGGGGGCTTCACCGGGGAGCTGTTTTTT. It specifies CATSKRGGFTGELFF.

J is TRBJ1-1 and V is TRBV15, with 11 nucleotides matching TRBD1. The CDR3 length is 16 residues. Germline V gene sequence: CDR1 LNHNV, CDR2 YYDKDF (reference sequence). V was clipped by 0 bases and J by 5 bases; unmatched bases: 5. CDR3 in amino acids: CATSRDRGTGGTEAFF. The CDR3 bases are TGTGCCACCAGCAGAGATCGCGGGACAGGGGGTACTGAAGCTTTCTTT.